A single sample gave rise to the 27 T cell receptor beta chains below, sequenced in a study of blood T cell repertoires in COVID-19. TCRdb keeps only in-frame clones here, not all; method: immunoSEQ multiplex PCR. The data contain 250,000 or so clones, 70% to 90% of them seen just once; the ten biggest clones take up 4.1%. What was sequenced was PBMCs or T cells enriched from blood (not recorded which). All receptors come from a woman aged 30 to 39 with acute COVID-19.

The chain employs TRBV10-3 and TRBJ1-1; TRBD1 matches 9 bases. Unmatched junction bases numbered 5, after V lost 6 bases and J lost 0 bases. Germline V gene sequence: CDR1 ENHRY, CDR2 SYGVKD. The CDR3 loop spans 15 amino acids. As DNA, the CDR3 is TGTGCCATCAGGGACGACAGGGGGGTGAACACTGAAGCTTTCTTT. This gives the protein CAIRDDRGVNTEAFF.

This chain connects TRBV9 to TRBJ2-3; weak D call: TRBD2 (6 bases). Trimming stripped 4 bases from V and 3 bases from J, with 15 bases between. Germline CDR1 is SGDLS and CDR2 is YYNGEE. The CDR3 is made up of 15 amino acids. CDR3 sequence reads: CASSRGDSGTDTQYF. The CDR3 nucleotides are TGTGCCAGCAGCCGAGGTGATAGCGGAACAGATACGCAGTATTTT.

The chain combines TRBV3-1 (or the pseudogene TRBV3-2) with TRBJ1-2; 8 nucleotides align to TRBD1. CDR1 LGHDT and CDR2 YNNKEL come from the germline V gene (reference sequence). V shed 6 bases, J shed 8 bases, and the junction held 11 bases outside the gene matches. This CDR3 has 14 residues. The CDR3, as DNA: TGTGCCAGCAGAGAGACAGGGGTTGGATTCGGCTACACCTTC. Translated, it gives CASRETGVGFGYTF.

The rearrangement uses TRBV10-3 and TRBJ2-2; no clear D gene. Trimming removed 9 bases at V and 7 bases at J, with 21 bases between. From germline, CDR1 is ENHRY and CDR2 SYGVKD. This CDR3 has 15 amino acids. CDR3 DNA: TGTGCCATTCAAAATAACGGAGTGATGGGCGGGGAGCTGTTTTTT. Translation gives CAIQNNGVMGGELFF.

This clone was counted only a few times. The V gene is TRBV5-1, the J gene TRBJ2-7, with TRBD1 as a possible D gene (5 bases). Germline V gene sequence: CDR1 SGHRS, CDR2 YFSETQ. The germline V and J ends were trimmed by 1 base and 5 bases, with 7 bases remaining between them. This CDR3 has 12 residues. The DNA for the CDR3 is TGCGCCAGCAGCTTGCAGGGCCACGAGCAGTACTTC. Translation: CASSLQGHEQYF. The entire variable domain, with the rest obtained from reference TRBV5-1 and TRBJ2-7, is as follows: KAGVTQTPRYLIKTRGQQVTLSCSPISGHRSVSWYQQTPGQGLQFLFEYFSETQRNKGNFPGRFSGRQFSNSRSEMNVSTLELGDSALYLCASSLQGHEQYFGPGTRLTVT.

The chain joins TRBV10-3 to TRBJ2-7, with D maybe TRBD2 (5 bases). The CDR3 covers 14 residues. Per the germline V gene, CDR1 is ENHRY and CDR2 is SYGVKD. V lost 2 bases and J 3 bases, leaving 11 bases between the germline ends. This CDR3 reads CAISERIANYEQYF. CDR3 DNA: TGTGCCATCAGTGAGCGGATAGCGAACTACGAGCAGTACTTC.

The V and J genes are TRBV19 and TRBJ2-7; D might be TRBD1 (5 bases). V gave up 4 bases and J gave up 4 bases, with 17 bases separating them. CDR3 length: 15 residues. In germline, CDR1 is LNHDA, CDR2 SQIVND (reference sequence). The CDR3 here is CASSNYQPGRYEQYF. CDR3 bases: TGTGCCAGTAGTAACTACCAGCCAGGGCGGTACGAGCAGTACTTC.

This chain connects TRBV4-1 to TRBJ1-4; 8 positions match TRBD1. The CDR3 extends over 16 amino acids. Germline V CDR1 and CDR2: MGHRA, YSYEKL. V was clipped by 1 base and J by 6 bases; unmatched bases: 7. In DNA, the CDR3 is TGCGCCAGCAGCCAAGGGAATACAGGGGGGTATGAAAAACTGTTTTTT. Protein product: CASSQGNTGGYEKLFF.

The genes are TRBV12-3 or TRBV12-4 and TRBJ1-2, with a tentative D call TRBD1 (5 bases). Trimming shortened V by 7 bases and J by 0 bases, and 9 bases separated the two germline ends. CDR3 length: 13 residues. In DNA form, the CDR3 reads TGTGCCAGCACCCCGACAGCTAACTATGGCTACACCTTC. Encoded protein: CASTPTANYGYTF.

This clone was detected once. The chain uses TRBV11-3 and TRBJ1-5, with TRBD1 as a possible D gene (6 bases). Trimming cost V 5 bases and J 0 bases, with 14 bases left between them. CDR1 is SGHNT and CDR2 is YENEEA in the germline V gene. CDR3 length: 16 residues. CDR3 in amino acids: CASSPGTPYSNQPQHF. DNA for the CDR3: TGTGCCAGCAGCCCGGGGACACCGTATAGCAATCAGCCCCAGCATTTT.

The rearrangement links TRBV27 to TRBJ1-6; D unclear. Germline assignment: CDR1 MNHEY and CDR2 SMNVEV (reference sequence). The V gene lost 3 bases and the J gene lost 0 bases, with 6 bases spanning the gap. The length of the CDR3 is 15 residues. The CDR3 region is CASSLEVSYNSPLHF. CDR3 DNA sequence: TGTGCCAGCAGTTTGGAGGTCTCCTATAATTCACCCCTCCACTTT.

The J gene is TRBJ1-4, the V gene TRBV15; 8 nucleotides match TRBD1. Germline V gene sequence: CDR1 LNHNV, CDR2 YYDKDF (reference sequence). Losses at the gene ends were 3 bases for V and 8 bases for J; bases not matched to a gene: 5. This CDR3 comprises 14 residues. The chain's CDR3 is CATSRDRELEKLFF. CDR3 bases: TGTGCCACCAGCAGGGACAGGGAGTTGGAAAAACTGTTTTTT.

The J gene is TRBJ2-3, the V gene TRBV28, with 7 bases fitting TRBD1. The germline V gene has CDR1 MDHEN and CDR2 SYDVKM. V lost 7 bases and J lost 5; bases outside the gene matches: 12. This CDR3 spans 15 amino acids. The CDR3: CASKAQQGRKDTQYF. The DNA of the CDR3 is TGTGCCAGCAAGGCCCAACAGGGGAGAAAAGATACGCAGTATTTT.

V usage is TRBV6-2 or TRBV6-3 and J usage is TRBJ2-7; D might be TRBD1 (6 bases). The CDR3 sequence is 12 residues long. CDR1 and CDR2 from the germline V gene are MNHEY and SVGEGT. Trimming removed 6 bases at V and 5 bases at J, with 11 bases between. CDR3 nucleotides: TGTGCCAGCAGCCCTCAGGGGCACGAGCAGTACTTC. Protein product: CASSPQGHEQYF.

The chain carries TRBV9 and TRBJ2-1; 10 bases map to TRBD2. Germline lookup yields CDR1 SGDLS and CDR2 YYNGEE. This CDR3 region has 15 residues. The V segment lost 3 bases and the J segment 7 bases; nucleotides outside the gene matches: 7. CDR3 protein: CASSAQAGGPNEQFF. The CDR3, as DNA: TGTGCCAGCAGCGCTCAAGCGGGAGGGCCGAATGAGCAGTTCTTC.

DNA for the CDR3: TGTGCCAGCAGTGGAGGGGGCAATTCACCCCTCCACTTT. It yields the protein CASSGGGNSPLHF. The chain combines TRBV6-4 with TRBJ1-6; 7 bases match TRBD1. The germline CDR1 and CDR2 sequences are MRHNA and SNTAGT. V shed 4 bases and J 7 bases; nucleotides not matched to a gene: 1. CDR3 length: 13 amino acids.

The chain combines TRBV7-6 with TRBJ2-1; TRBD2 matches at 14 bases. Germline CDR1 reads SGHVS; CDR2 reads FNYEAQ. The CDR3 spans 16 residues. V trimming: 1 base; J trimming: 6 bases; junction bases outside the gene matches: 2. CDR3 bases: TGTGCCAGCAGCTTAGTAGGGACTAGCGGGGGCAATGAGCAGTTCTTC. It codes for CASSLVGTSGGNEQFF.

This CDR3 is CASTPYEVAGVNEQFF. DNA of the CDR3: TGTGCCAGCACCCCATATGAGGTGGCAGGGGTCAATGAGCAGTTCTTC. This chain links TRBV28 with TRBJ2-1; possible D gene TRBD1, 6 bases. V lost 7 bases and J lost 6, with 22 bases in between. CDR1 MDHEN and CDR2 SYDVKM come from the germline V gene. This CDR3 region has 16 residues.

This clone was counted once. The chain uses TRBV28 and TRBJ2-7; 11 nucleotides align to TRBD1. The CDR3 loop spans 21 amino acids. Germline V gene data show CDR1 as MDHEN and CDR2 as SYDVKM. Unmatched junction bases numbered 23, after V lost 5 bases and J lost 2 bases. CDR3 in DNA: TGTGCCAGCAGTCGGAGGCATAAAGGACAGGGGGCTCACAAGGGAACCTACGAGCAGTACTTC. This translates into CASSRRHKGQGAHKGTYEQYF.

This clone was seen just once. The chain is built from TRBV6-5 and TRBJ1-1; D gene uncertain. The CDR3 is 14 residues long. Germline V lookup: CDR1 MNHEY, CDR2 SVGAGI. Deletions cut 0 bases from V and 2 bases from J, with 7 bases between. The CDR3 loop is CASSYSVRNTEAFF. The CDR3 DNA sequence: TGTGCCAGCAGTTACTCAGTCAGAAACACTGAAGCTTTCTTT.

Of note for this clone: No DNA is shown, since the ends of the CDR3 on it are uncertain; the CDR3 is the one TCRdb lists. V usage is TRBV21-1 and J usage is TRBJ2-7; the table assigns TRBD1, which was not confirmed against the DNA. TRBV21-1 is a known pseudogene. From its first to its last residue, the CDR3 has 16 amino acids. The CDR3 sequence: CASSKVGTGISYEQYF.

The chain combines TRBV7-6 with TRBJ2-7; a possible D gene is TRBD1 (6 bases). From germline, CDR1 is SGHVS and CDR2 FNYEAQ. The V gene lost 2 bases and the J gene lost 0 bases, with 8 bases spanning the gap. The CDR3 sequence is 14 residues long. CDR3 sequence: CASSLWDNSYEQYF. CDR3 nucleotide sequence: TGTGCCAGCAGCTTATGGGACAACTCCTACGAGCAGTACTTC.

The CDR3 region has the DNA TGTGCCAGCAGCCGGGGAGGGGTTACAAACTCTGGAAACACCATATATTTT. It is translated as CASSRGGVTNSGNTIYF. The chain couples TRBV7-9 to TRBJ1-3; possibly TRBD1 for D (5 bases). Germline V lookup: CDR1 SEHNR, CDR2 FQNEAQ (reference sequence). The CDR3 totals 17 residues. Trimming left V 5 bases short and J 0 bases short, with 17 bases between.

The chain combines TRBV28 with TRBJ1-1, with D possibly being TRBD1 (6 bases). From germline, CDR1 is MDHEN and CDR2 SYDVKM. The CDR3 sequence is 14 residues long. Between the trimmed V and J ends, which lost 7 bases and 2 bases, there was a span of 14 bases. The CDR3 sequence: CASTVRGVNTEAFF. CDR3 DNA sequence: TGTGCCAGCACCGTCAGGGGAGTAAACACTGAAGCTTTCTTT.

The rearrangement uses TRBV24-1 and TRBJ2-7, with 9 bases that match TRBD2. The CDR3 spans 15 residues. Germline CDR1 and CDR2: KGHDR and SFDVKD. V trimming: 3 bases; J trimming: 7 bases; junction bases outside the gene matches: 9. The CDR3 sequence is CATSDRREGLGEQYF. DNA for the CDR3: TGTGCCACCAGTGATCGGCGGGAGGGCCTAGGGGAGCAGTACTTC.

This clone was recorded only once. DNA of the CDR3: TGCGCCAGCAGCTTGGTAGTGAACACTGAAGCTTTCTTT. Translation gives CASSLVVNTEAFF. V gene TRBV5-1 combines with J gene TRBJ1-1; no clear D gene. V was clipped by 0 bases and J by 0 bases, with 3 bases between them. This CDR3 region has 13 residues. The germline CDR1 and CDR2 sequences are SGHRS and YFSETQ.

This clone appeared once. The chain is built from TRBV29-1 and TRBJ2-2; perhaps TRBD2 as D (5 bases). The germline gives CDR1 SQVTM, CDR2 ANQGSEA. Trimming took 4 bases from V and 0 from J, leaving 12 bases between them. CDR3 length: 15 residues. CDR3 sequence (DNA): TGCAGCGTTGGAGCCCCAGCGGCGAACACCGGGGAGCTGTTTTTT. Protein: CSVGAPAANTGELFF.